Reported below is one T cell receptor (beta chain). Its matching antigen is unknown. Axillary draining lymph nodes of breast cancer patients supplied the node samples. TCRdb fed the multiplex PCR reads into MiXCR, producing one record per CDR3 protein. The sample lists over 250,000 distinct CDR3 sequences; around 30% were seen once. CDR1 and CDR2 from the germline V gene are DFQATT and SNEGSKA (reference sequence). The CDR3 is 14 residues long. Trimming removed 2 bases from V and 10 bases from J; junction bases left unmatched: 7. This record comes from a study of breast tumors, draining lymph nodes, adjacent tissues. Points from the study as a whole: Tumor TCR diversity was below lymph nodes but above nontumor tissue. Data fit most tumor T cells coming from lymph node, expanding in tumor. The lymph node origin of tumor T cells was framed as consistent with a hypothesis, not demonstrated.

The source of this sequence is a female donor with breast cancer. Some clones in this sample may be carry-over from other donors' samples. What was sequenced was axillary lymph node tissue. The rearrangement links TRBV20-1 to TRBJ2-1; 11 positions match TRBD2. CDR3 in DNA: TGCAGTGCTAGATTAGCGGGAGGGGGTTCGGAGCAGTTCTTC. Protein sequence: CSARLAGGGSEQFF.